This TCR beta chain appears in the sequencing data of a study of blood T cells in healthy people across ages (dated by TCRdb to the mid-2010s). Notes on the research overall: In model experiments, roughly one uniquely barcoded TCR beta cDNA molecule per two T cells was captured by template switching. Four age groups were formed from the donors: young (average 16 years), middle-aged (roughly 38), aged (roughly 58) and long-lived (less than 85). Two additional independent replicas of 1 million unique cDNA reads from the same blood draw were analyzed for two donors (one aged 18 to 30 and one aged 80 or older). Age-related changes in TCR beta repertoire diversity were measured in the study by deep sequencing normalized with unique cDNA molecular identifiers. The full study reports these points: A strong correlation was found between observed TCR beta diversity and the percentage of naive T cells measured by flow cytometry. Bulk unsorted PBMC profiling prevented conclusive comparison of naive and antigen-experienced compartments. Observed TCR beta diversity per million T cells fell roughly linearly with age, and a significant reduction was already apparent by age around 44. Donor CMV infection status was unknown, potentially confounding age-related changes in expanded clonotypes. Compared with the aged group, more naive CD4+ T cells, fewer expanded clones and increased TCR diversity were shown by the long-lived group, suggesting age selection. Estimates of total diversity from one million sequenced T cells were regarded as lower bounds and underestimates.

Comments on this clonotype: The antigen this receptor binds is unknown. No base qualities exist here, and no much larger clone lies one base off it.

Receptors were amplified or captured by 5' RACE. Sequenced using an Illumina HiSeq 2500. A second PCR of about 7 to 12 cycles was run with a J-beta primer mix and a sample-barcoded 5' primer. A template-switch 5' adaptor carrying 12 random nucleotides introduced a unique molecular identifier onto each TCR beta cDNA molecule. Each sample yielded at least 2.5 million CDR3-containing paired-end reads. First-strand cDNA synthesis was performed from all RNA using the Mint cDNA synthesis kit, with priming by a TRBC-specific oligonucleotide. After uracil-DNA glycosylase treatment, a first 18-cycle PCR used universal primers M1SS and BC2_uni_R on all cDNA. The study's processing was this. For normalization, 1 million high-quality reads, each with a distinct molecular identifier, were randomly selected from each sample. Instead of being binned into consensus sequences, reads with shared molecular identifiers were discarded. MiTCR, with a Q25 quality threshold and the strictest error-elimination algorithm, was used for CDR3 identification, clonotype clustering and error correction. A nonparametric unseen species model using Euler transformation provided a lower-bound estimate of total TCR beta diversity. The raw public reads went through TCRdb reprocessing: fastp at Q25, MiXCR clone calling, in-frame beta chains kept. Every CDR3 protein is listed once, alongside the most common genes and DNA of its rows. The V and J calls and clone size come from TCRdb's table, not from the authors' own analysis. This sample lists roughly 800,000 distinct CDR3 sequences; around a quarter were detected once. Clones ranked in the top ten supply under 9.5% of the sample.

The donors were some 39 Caucasian individuals from Russia, aged roughly 6 to 90 years, who were systemically healthy. Roughly 9.5 milliliters of peripheral blood were drawn from each donor into EDTA-treated Vacutainer tubes. Ficoll-Paque density-gradient centrifugation was used to isolate PBMCs, with at least 7 million per sample. Total RNA was extracted from PBMCs with Trizol reagent, with at least 6 micrograms obtained per sample. For every donor, an aliquot of PBMCs went through flow cytometry to measure the percentages of naive CD45RAhigh/CD27high T cells. From a lookup of the germline V gene (reference sequence), CDR1 and CDR2 are DFQATT and SNEGSKA. The CDR3 runs 13 amino acids, cysteine and phenylalanine included. Of the read, only the CDR3 DNA is kept; its 39 bases are in frame from base 1. V loses 6 bases, J loses 0 bases, and the germline ends lie 11 bases apart. These data are also associated with another study on T cells of mothers and their children. As the second study states: Nine systemically healthy Caucasian individuals, comprising three mothers and their six children, were included as donors. cDNA synthesis consumed the entire amount of extracted RNA, loaded at around 1.5 ug RNA in each 15 ul reaction. In the second PCR, sample barcodes and 2-4 random nucleotides were introduced via the M1S primer. Each mother yielded over 8.5 million TCR beta CDR3 reads and each child 2.5 million to 3 million reads. Thymic selection shapes the output of TCR recombination in a similar way in related and unrelated pairs, and inherited differences have a minor effect. Related mother-child pairs always showed normalized repertoire overlap that was slightly higher than in unrelated mother-child pairs, though the difference was never significant. With a sensitivity of approximately 100 clones per million clonotypes, no persistent microchimeric T cell clones were detected. In the study, deep NGS was used to compare the TCR beta repertoires of mothers and children, and features distinguishing related mother-child pairs from unrelated individuals were sought. The mean age was roughly 44 +/- 4 years for the mothers and approximately 11 +/- 4 years for the children. After adapter ligation with NEBNext reagents, the libraries were sequenced on Illumina HiSeq 2000 with 100+100 nt paired-end reads. To prevent cross-contamination, the mother and child libraries were prepared a month apart and were sequenced in separate runs. Between roughly 450,000 and 2,200,000 distinct TCR beta clonotypes were identified per donor. Naive TCR beta clonotypes were estimated from low-frequency clonotypes matched to each donor's FACS-determined naive share, without sorting.

The clonotype was recovered from a boy younger than 18 in good health. Sequenced sample: blood. Recombination connected TRBV20-1 to TRBJ1-1; TRBD1 could be the D gene, as 5 bases match. DNA sequence: TGCAGTGCCAACGGGGGGGTGAACACTGAAGCTTTCTTT. It translates to CSANGGVNTEAFF.